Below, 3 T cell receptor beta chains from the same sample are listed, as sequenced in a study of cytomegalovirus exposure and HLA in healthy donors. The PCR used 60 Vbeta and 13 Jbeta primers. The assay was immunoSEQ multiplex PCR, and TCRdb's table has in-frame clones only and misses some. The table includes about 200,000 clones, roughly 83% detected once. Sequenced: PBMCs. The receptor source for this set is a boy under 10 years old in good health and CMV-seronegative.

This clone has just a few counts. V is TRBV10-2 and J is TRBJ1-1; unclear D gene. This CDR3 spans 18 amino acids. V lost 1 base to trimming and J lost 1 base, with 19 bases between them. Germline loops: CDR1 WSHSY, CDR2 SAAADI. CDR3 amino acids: CASSEYWVLRRSNTEAFF. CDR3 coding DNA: TGCGCCAGCAGTGAGTACTGGGTTCTACGGAGGTCGAACACTGAAGCTTTCTTT.

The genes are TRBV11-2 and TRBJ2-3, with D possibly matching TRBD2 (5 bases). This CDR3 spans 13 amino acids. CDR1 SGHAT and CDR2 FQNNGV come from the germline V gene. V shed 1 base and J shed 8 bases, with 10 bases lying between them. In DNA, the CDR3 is TGTGCCAGCAGCTTAGCGGGTGCGGGTACGCAGTATTTT. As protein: CASSLAGAGTQYF.

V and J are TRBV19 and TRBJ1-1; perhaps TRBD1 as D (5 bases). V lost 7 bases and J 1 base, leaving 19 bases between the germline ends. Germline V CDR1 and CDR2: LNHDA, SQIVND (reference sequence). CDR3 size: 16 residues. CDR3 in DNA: TGTGCCAGTACCCCTGGGATGGACAAAGAGAACACTGAAGCTTTCTTT. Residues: CASTPGMDKENTEAFF.